Each of the 3 T cell receptor beta chains below was sequenced from the same sample in a study of vaccination effects on CD4 cells after COVID-19. The protocol was immunoSEQ multiplex PCR, while the TCRdb copy is restricted to in-frame clones and leaves out a portion. The sample carries about 27,000 clones, roughly 71% recorded once. Antigen-specific CD4+ T cell clonotypes were called by their expansion after viral peptide-pool culture in ViraFEST. Following culture for approximately ten days, CD4+ T cells were isolated. SARS-CoV-2 infected the person between March and December 2020, as confirmed by PCR. These receptors' targets are unknown. This material consisted of CD4+ T cells from PBMCs cultured with SARS-CoV-2 spike peptides, taken before COVID-19 vaccination. The receptor source for this set is a human donor who had a prior SARS-CoV-2 infection.

This rearrangement joins TRBV5-1 to TRBJ2-5; a possible D gene is TRBD2 (6 bases). In germline, CDR1 is SGHRS, CDR2 YFSETQ. Trimming removed 2 bases at V and 2 bases at J, with 10 bases between. The CDR3 is 14 residues long. CDR3 coding DNA: TGCGCCAGCAGCTTTGGGGGGTTTCAAGAGACCCAGTACTTC. Amino acid sequence: CASSFGGFQETQYF.

This chain links TRBV6-5 with TRBJ1-2; perhaps TRBD1 as D (6 bases). V was trimmed by 0 bases and J by 8 bases, leaving 13 bases between them. The CDR3 spans 14 residues. Germline V gene lookup returns CDR1 MNHEY and CDR2 SVGAGI. Written as DNA, the CDR3 is TGTGCCAGCAGTTACTCGAACGGACAGAGCGGCTACACCTTC. Protein sequence: CASSYSNGQSGYTF.

This clone was counted a few times. The V and J genes are TRBV12-3 or TRBV12-4 and TRBJ1-1; the match to TRBD1 covers 7 bases. V gave up 3 bases and J gave up 4 bases; unmatched junction bases: 2. There are 13 residues in the CDR3. This CDR3 reads CASSLNRGTEAFF. CDR3 bases: TGTGCCAGCAGTTTGAACAGGGGCACTGAAGCTTTCTTT.